Shown below are 5 T cell receptor beta chains from a single sample sequenced in a study of blood T cell repertoires in COVID-19 (dated by TCRdb to 2020 to 2022). Libraries were built with the immunoSEQ multiplex PCR assay. In its TCRdb copy, this immuneACCESS table keeps in-frame sequences only and misses some clones. Where compared with another copy, unresolved V genes explain less than half of these, and the others have no known cause. This sample comprises around 320,000 clones, around nine tenths of them detected only once. The top ten hold 2.5% to 3% of the sample. Sequenced input: PBMCs or T cells enriched from blood (not recorded which). These receptors came from a woman aged 45 to 65 who had been exposed to COVID-19.

CDR3 nucleotides: TGTGCCAGCAGCCAATCGCGTGGACCGGGGGTTGAGCAGTTCTTC. Its protein product is CASSQSRGPGVEQFF. V usage is TRBV3-1 (or the pseudogene TRBV3-2) and J usage is TRBJ2-1, with a weak D call TRBD2 (6 bases). This CDR3 has 15 amino acids. CDR1 and CDR2 (germline): LGHDT, YNNKEL (reference sequence). V lost 2 bases to trimming and J lost 9 bases, with 17 bases between them.

There are a few counts of this clone. The rearrangement joins TRBV5-1 to TRBJ1-2; D possibly corresponds to TRBD1 (6 bases). Germline-derived CDR1 and CDR2 are SGHRS and YFSETQ. CDR3 length: 13 residues. Deletions cut 4 bases from V and 7 bases from J, with 14 bases between. The CDR3 nucleotides are TGCGCCAGCAGCAAAAACAGGGAAGGTGGCTACACCTTC. This encodes CASSKNREGGYTF.

The chain is built from TRBV3-1 (or the pseudogene TRBV3-2) and TRBJ2-5; 11 bases are shared with TRBD2. The trim removed 7 bases at V and 7 bases at J, leaving 17 bases unmatched. Germline V CDR1 and CDR2: LGHDT, YNNKEL (reference sequence). The CDR3 runs 17 residues. The CDR3 DNA follows: TGTGCCAGCACCTACAGGGCCCTAGCGGGGGGAGCAGGGACCCAGTACTTC. Translation: CASTYRALAGGAGTQYF.

The genes are TRBV12-3 or TRBV12-4 and TRBJ2-7; D is unclear. CDR3 length equals 12 residues. Trimming pared 2 bases from V and 3 bases from J, leaving 5 bases between. The CDR3 DNA follows: TGTGCCAGCAGTTTACTAGGCTACGAGCAGTACTTC. It translates to CASSLLGYEQYF.

This chain uses TRBV5-1 with TRBJ1-4; D is unresolved. V lost 8 bases and J 5 bases, leaving 10 bases between the germline ends. This CDR3 is 12 amino acids long. CDR1 SGHRS and CDR2 YFSETQ come from the germline V gene. The CDR3 spells CASRRENEKLFF. The DNA for the CDR3 is TGCGCCAGTCGGCGGGAGAATGAAAAACTGTTTTTT.